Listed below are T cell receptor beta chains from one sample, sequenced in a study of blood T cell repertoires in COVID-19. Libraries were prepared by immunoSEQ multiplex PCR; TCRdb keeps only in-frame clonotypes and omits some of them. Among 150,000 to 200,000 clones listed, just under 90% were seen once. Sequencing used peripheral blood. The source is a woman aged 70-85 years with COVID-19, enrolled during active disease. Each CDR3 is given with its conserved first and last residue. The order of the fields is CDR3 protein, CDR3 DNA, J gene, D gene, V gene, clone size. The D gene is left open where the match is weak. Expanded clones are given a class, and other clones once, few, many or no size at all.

CASSYDSDRYAEKLFF TGTGCCAGCAGTTATGACTCCGACAGGTATGCGGAAAAACTGTTTTTT TRBJ1-4 NA TRBV7-9 NA
CASSWTGETDTQYF TGTGCCAGCAGTTGGACAGGGGAAACAGATACGCAGTATTTT TRBJ2-3 TRBD1 TRBV6-6 NA
CASSLKVHFGGRSTEAFF TGTGCCAGCAGTTTAAAGGTTCACTTCGGGGGGCGAAGCACTGAAGCTTTCTTT TRBJ1-1 NA TRBV27 NA
CASSYSTGGRETQYF TGTGCCAGCAGTTACTCGACAGGGGGCCGAGAGACCCAGTACTTC TRBJ2-5 TRBD1 TRBV6-6 NA
CASSGGQHYNEQFF TGCGCCAGCAGCGGGGGACAGCACTACAATGAGCAGTTCTTC TRBJ2-1 TRBD1 TRBV5-1 NA
CASSSPPTGRLGYGYTF TGTGCCAGCAGCTCCCCCCCGACAGGGCGGCTGGGCTATGGCTACACCTTC TRBJ1-2 TRBD1 TRBV7-2 NA
CASSLYRGAGGEQFF TGCGCCAGCAGCTTGTATCGCGGGGCCGGTGGTGAGCAGTTCTTC TRBJ2-1 NA TRBV5-1 once
CASSLAVAETQYF TGCGCCAGCAGCTTGGCGGTTGCCGAGACCCAGTACTTC TRBJ2-5 NA TRBV5-1 NA
CAWTVGTDSAYEQYF TGTGCCTGGACTGTAGGTACGGACAGCGCCTACGAGCAGTACTTC TRBJ2-7 NA TRBV30 few
CASSLRGLAGGGSYNEQFF TGTGCCAGCAGCCTAAGGGGGCTAGCGGGAGGGGGCTCCTACAATGAGCAGTTCTTC TRBJ2-1 TRBD2 TRBV11-2 NA
CASSEPGQGIGYTF TGTGCCAGCAGTGAACCGGGACAGGGTATCGGCTACACCTTC TRBJ1-2 TRBD1 TRBV6-1 NA
CASRTGGSNEKLFF TGCGCCAGCAGGACAGGGGGCTCTAATGAAAAACTGTTTTTT TRBJ1-4 TRBD1 TRBV5-1 NA
CASNRTGVGLSGANVLTF TGTGCCAGCAACCGAACGGGAGTCGGCCTCTCTGGGGCCAACGTCCTGACTTTC TRBJ2-6 NA TRBV3-1/TRBV3-2 NA
CASSLGTVTSGNTIYF TGTGCCAGCAGCTTGGGGACTGTTACCTCTGGAAACACCATATATTTT TRBJ1-3 NA TRBV7-8 NA
CASMTNYGYTF TGTGCCAGCATGACAAACTATGGCTACACCTTC TRBJ1-2 NA TRBV12-3/TRBV12-4 NA
CASSQGTSGDGELFF TGTGCCAGCAGCCAAGGGACTAGCGGGGACGGGGAGCTGTTTTTT TRBJ2-2 TRBD2 TRBV28 NA
CASSRGQGYVDTF TGTGCCAGCAGTCGAGGACAGGGGTACGTGGACACCTTC TRBJ1-2 TRBD1 TRBV28 NA
CSGAAGRYGYTF TGCAGCGGGGCCGCAGGGCGGTATGGCTACACCTTC TRBJ1-2 NA TRBV29-1 NA
CASSYGDSWLYEQYF TGTGCCAGCAGTTACGGGGACAGTTGGCTTTACGAGCAGTACTTC TRBJ2-7 TRBD1 TRBV6-5 NA
CASSHTSGRPYEQYF TGTGCCAGCAGCCACACTAGCGGGAGACCCTACGAGCAGTACTTC TRBJ2-7 TRBD2 TRBV6-5 NA
CASKISGSSYEQYF TGTGCCAGCAAAATATCGGGGAGCTCCTACGAGCAGTACTTC TRBJ2-7 NA TRBV3-1/TRBV3-2 NA
CAIRQGESSGNTIYF TGTGCCATCAGACAGGGGGAGAGCTCTGGAAACACCATATATTTT TRBJ1-3 TRBD1 TRBV10-3 NA
CASSPRGGFAETQYF TGTGCCAGCAGCCCGCGGGGCGGTTTTGCGGAGACCCAGTACTTC TRBJ2-5 NA TRBV11-2 NA
CASSGGGWGNTIYF TGTGCCAGCAGTGGCGGAGGTTGGGGAAACACCATATATTTT TRBJ1-3 NA TRBV3-1/TRBV3-2 NA
CASSRGRGETQYF TGTGCCAGCAGCCGCGGGAGGGGAGAGACCCAGTACTTC TRBJ2-5 TRBD2 TRBV12-3/TRBV12-4 NA
CAWETSGGGELFF TGTGCCTGGGAGACTAGCGGGGGCGGGGAGCTGTTTTTT TRBJ2-2 TRBD2 TRBV30 NA
CASSPQGTSYNEQFF TGTGCCAGCTCACCACAAGGGACTAGCTATAATGAGCAGTTCTTC TRBJ2-1 TRBD2 TRBV18 NA
CSVVGIDYDYEQYF TGCAGCGTTGTTGGTATAGACTACGACTACGAGCAGTACTTC TRBJ2-7 NA TRBV29-1 NA
CASSPEGGEQYF TGCGCCAGCAGCCCTGAGGGTGGCGAGCAGTACTTC TRBJ2-7 NA TRBV5-1 NA
CASSAMLGNTGELFF TGCGCCAGCAGCGCCATGCTAGGGAACACCGGGGAGCTGTTTTTT TRBJ2-2 NA TRBV5-1 NA
CASSLDTRGSYEQYF TGTGCCAGCAGCTTAGATACCCGAGGTTCGTACGAGCAGTACTTC TRBJ2-7 NA TRBV11-2 NA
CASSLRGQSTDTQYF TGTGCCAGCAGCCTACGGGGACAGAGCACAGATACGCAGTATTTT TRBJ2-3 TRBD1 TRBV7-3 NA
CASSLAKGAGGAYNEQFF TGTGCCAGCAGCTTGGCCAAGGGGGCAGGGGGTGCCTACAATGAGCAGTTCTTC TRBJ2-1 TRBD1 TRBV5-6 NA
CASSEQGIDGYTF TGCGCCAGCAGCGAACAGGGAATAGATGGCTACACCTTC TRBJ1-2 NA TRBV5-1 NA
CASTMARSYTF TGTGCCAGCACCATGGCTCGAAGCTACACCTTC TRBJ1-2 NA TRBV2 NA
CASSSGAGENSPLHF TGTGCCAGTAGTTCGGGCGCAGGGGAGAATTCACCCCTCCACTTT TRBJ1-6 NA TRBV19 NA
CASSDRSGQTNHPYEQYF TGTGCCAGCAGTGACAGATCCGGACAGACCAACCATCCCTACGAGCAGTACTTC TRBJ2-7 NA TRBV6-4 NA
CASSIRVNTEAFF TGTGCCAGCAGTATTCGGGTGAACACTGAAGCTTTCTTT TRBJ1-1 NA TRBV27 NA
CASRPTGKGTEAFF TGTGCCAGCAGACCCACAGGGAAGGGCACTGAAGCTTTCTTT TRBJ1-1 NA TRBV28 NA
CASSTGPSSYEQYF TGTGCCAGTTCTACGGGTCCGAGCTCCTACGAGCAGTACTTC TRBJ2-7 NA TRBV19 NA
CASTKNEIEQFF TGTGCCAGCACCAAGAACGAGATTGAGCAGTTCTTC TRBJ2-1 NA TRBV28 NA
CASSPRGGGQPQHF TGTGCCAGCTCACCACGTGGGGGAGGTCAGCCCCAGCATTTT TRBJ1-5 NA TRBV18 NA
CASTGRGLDQPQHF TGTGCCAGTACCGGGCGGGGCCTGGATCAGCCCCAGCATTTT TRBJ1-5 NA TRBV19 NA
CASSYEFDREAFF TGTGCCAGCAGTTACGAGTTCGACAGAGAAGCTTTCTTT TRBJ1-1 NA TRBV6-6 once
CASSLDYRTDTQYF TGTGCCAGCAGCTTAGACTACCGCACAGATACGCAGTATTTT TRBJ2-3 NA TRBV11-3 NA
CSVAGQGARGTEAFF TGCAGCGTCGCCGGACAGGGGGCAAGAGGGACTGAAGCTTTCTTT TRBJ1-1 TRBD1 TRBV29-1 NA